What follows are 7 T cell receptor beta chains derived from one specimen sequenced in a study of cytomegalovirus exposure and HLA in healthy donors. PCR was performed using 60 Vbeta and 13 Jbeta primers. The assay was immunoSEQ multiplex PCR, and TCRdb's table has in-frame clones only and misses some. Altogether some 110,000 clones are present, approximately 70% being singletons, with the ten largest covering roughly 8.4%. The source material was PBMCs. These receptors were collected from a man younger than 45 in good health and CMV-seropositive.

The rearrangement links TRBV13 to TRBJ2-1; TRBD2 aligns across 8 bases. The CDR3 totals 14 residues. The V gene's germline CDR1 is PRHDT and CDR2 FYEKMQ (reference sequence). Trimming took 5 bases from V and 10 from J; bases not matched to a gene: 10. For the CDR3, the DNA is TGTGCCAGCAGCGTAACCGGGACTAGTGGCGAGCAGTTCTTC. This gives the protein CASSVTGTSGEQFF.

The V gene is TRBV27, the J gene TRBJ2-1; D remains unclear. CDR3 length equals 15 residues. Germline V gene lookup returns CDR1 MNHEY and CDR2 SMNVEV (reference sequence). The germline V and J ends were trimmed by 1 base and 8 bases, with 15 bases remaining between them. Here the CDR3 DNA reads TGTGCCAGCAGTTTATTGGGCGAAGCCTATGATGAGCAGTTCTTC. This gives the protein CASSLLGEAYDEQFF.

This rearrangement joins TRBV7-6 to TRBJ2-3; 7 bases map to TRBD2. The CDR3 contains 16 residues. The V gene end was trimmed by 4 bases and the J gene end by 4 bases; junction bases not matched to a gene: 11. Germline lookup yields CDR1 SGHVS and CDR2 FNYEAQ. CDR3 DNA: TGTGCCAGCAGCTCTCCATCACTAGCGCTGCCAGATACGCAGTATTTT. It is translated as CASSSPSLALPDTQYF.

This clone came up a few times. The gene calls are TRBV27 and TRBJ2-1; the match to TRBD2 covers 8 bases. The junction had 10 bases not matched to a gene; V was cut back by 3 bases and J by 6 bases. This CDR3 is built from 16 residues. The germline CDR1 and CDR2 sequences are MNHEY and SMNVEV (reference sequence). CDR3 sequence (DNA): TGTGCCAGCAGTTTCCCGGGGGGGCCACTAGGCAATGAGCAGTTCTTC. Translation: CASSFPGGPLGNEQFF.

This chain links TRBV29-1 with TRBJ2-3; TRBD2 matches 9 bases. The CDR3 loop spans 15 amino acids. The V gene's germline CDR1 is SQVTM and CDR2 ANQGSEA. Losses at the gene ends were 6 bases for V and 2 bases for J; bases not matched to a gene: 9. The CDR3 loop reads CSVPRAGGPTDTQYF. CDR3 sequence (DNA): TGCAGCGTCCCCCGAGCGGGAGGCCCCACAGATACGCAGTATTTT.

V is TRBV2 and J is TRBJ1-1, with D maybe TRBD1 (6 bases). The CDR3 totals 13 residues. Looked up from germline, CDR1 is SNHLY and CDR2 is FYNNEI. Trimming stripped 4 bases from V and 3 bases from J, with 9 bases between. The CDR3 reads CASSVNRDTEAFF. The CDR3 DNA follows: TGTGCCAGCAGTGTAAACAGGGACACTGAAGCTTTCTTT. The full variable domain, rest sourced from reference TRBV2 and TRBJ1-1, is EPEVTQTPSHQVTQMGQEVILRCVPISNHLYFYWYRQILGQKVEFLVSFYNNEISEKSEIFDDQFSVERPDGSNFTLKIRSTKLEDSAMYFCASSVNRDTEAFFGQGTRLTVV.

This rearrangement joins TRBV30 to TRBJ2-7; D ambiguous. In germline, CDR1 is GTSNPN, CDR2 SVGIG (reference sequence). This CDR3 contains 12 residues. V was trimmed by 0 bases and J by 6 bases, leaving 9 bases between them. CDR3 DNA: TGTGCCTGGAGTGTTGGAGTGAGCGAGCAGTACGTC. Its protein product is CAWSVGVSEQYV.